This entry concerns a single T cell receptor beta chain. A read error may be the cause here, since a much bigger clone is one base away. The V gene end was trimmed by 5 bases and the J gene end by 3 bases; junction bases not matched to a gene: 2. Germline-derived CDR1 and CDR2 are SEHNR and FQNEAQ (reference sequence). This CDR3 region has 14 residues. TCRdb re-derived calls from the 5' RACE reads in MiXCR, one entry per CDR3 protein. The sample carries under 35,000 distinct CDR3 sequences, roughly a tenth recorded once. This specimen comes from a study of early T cells in non-severe SARS-CoV-2 infection.

Sequenced: whole blood. This receptor was obtained from an adult who was a healthcare worker with PCR-confirmed SARS-CoV-2 infection or an uninfected control (not recorded which). This chain joins TRBV7-9 and TRBJ2-5; TRBD2 matches 11 bases. CDR3 loop: CASSPGLAEETQYF. The CDR3 DNA follows: TGTGCCAGCAGCCCGGGACTAGCGGAAGAGACCCAGTACTTC.